This T cell receptor beta chain was identified during a study of control samples from healthy donors and cancer patients. This CDR3 contains 15 residues. The germline gives CDR1 MNHEY, CDR2 SVGAGI. The V gene lost 5 bases and the J gene lost 9 bases, with 20 bases spanning the gap. Using immunoSEQ multiplex PCR, the repertoire was profiled, and TCRdb retains in-frame clones only, with some absent. The sample lists roughly 93,000 clones, about 88% occurring once. The receptor was isolated from a woman in her fifties or sixties with colorectal cancer. The specimen sequenced was PBMCs. The rearrangement links TRBV6-5 to TRBJ2-1; possibly TRBD1 for D (6 bases). CDR3 sequence (DNA): TGTGCCAGCAGTCACAGGGTGGGGGCACAAGGTGAGCAGTTCTTC. Its protein is CASSHRVGAQGEQFF.